This T cell receptor beta chain was sequenced during a study of T cells expressing NK-cell markers. Study overall: Sorted CD3+CD56-NKG2C+, CD3+CD56+NKG2C- and CD3+CD56+NKG2C+ T cells were the source of the TCR beta repertoires. The sequencing cohort of eight donors included seven HCMV-seropositive individuals and one seronegative individual.

TCRdb reprocessed the 5' RACE reads, keeping one entry per CDR3 protein, no DNA. The sample includes fewer than 25,000 distinct CDR3 sequences. The CDR3 loop spans 13 amino acids. In germline, CDR1 is KGHSH, CDR2 LQKENI. Remarks on this clonotype: What it recognizes is unknown.

Regarding the study as a whole: Nothing established the HCMV specificity of expanded NKG2C+ T cell clones. In about 6 donors, dominant CD3+CD56+NKG2C+ clonotypes ranked among the top 10 CD8+ clonotypes.

The receptor was isolated from a man aged 18 to 69 in good health. Input material: blood T cells: a sorted CD56 or NKG2C T cell subset, CD4+ or CD8+ T cells, or bulk PBMC T cells (not recorded which). This chain connects TRBV18 to TRBJ1-1. The CDR3 reads CASSPTDGNEAFF. The whole variable domain, remainder taken from reference TRBV18 and TRBJ1-1, is NAGVMQNPRHLVRRRGQEARLRCSPMKGHSHVYWYRQLPEEGLKFMVYLQKENIIDESGMPKERFSAEFPKEGPSILRIQQVVRGDSAAYFCASSPTDGNEAFFGQGTRLTVV.